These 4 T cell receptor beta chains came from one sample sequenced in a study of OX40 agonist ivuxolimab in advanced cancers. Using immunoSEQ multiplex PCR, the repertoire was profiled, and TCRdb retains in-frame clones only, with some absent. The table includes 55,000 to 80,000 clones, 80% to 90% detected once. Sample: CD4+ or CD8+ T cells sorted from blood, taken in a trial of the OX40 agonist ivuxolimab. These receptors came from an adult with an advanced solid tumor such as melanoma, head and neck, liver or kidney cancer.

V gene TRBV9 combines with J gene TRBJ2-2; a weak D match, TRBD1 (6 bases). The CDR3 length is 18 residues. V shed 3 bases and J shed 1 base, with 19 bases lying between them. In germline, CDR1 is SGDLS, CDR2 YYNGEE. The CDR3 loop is CASSARLHRVRNTGELFF. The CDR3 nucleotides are TGTGCCAGCAGCGCAAGACTGCACAGGGTGAGGAACACCGGGGAGCTGTTTTTT.

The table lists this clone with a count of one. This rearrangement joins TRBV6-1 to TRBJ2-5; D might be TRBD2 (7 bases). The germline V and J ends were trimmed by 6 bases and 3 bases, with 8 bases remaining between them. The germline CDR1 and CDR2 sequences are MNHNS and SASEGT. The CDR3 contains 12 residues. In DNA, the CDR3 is TGTGCCAGCAGAGGGGGGGAAGAGACCCAGTACTTC. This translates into CASRGGEETQYF.

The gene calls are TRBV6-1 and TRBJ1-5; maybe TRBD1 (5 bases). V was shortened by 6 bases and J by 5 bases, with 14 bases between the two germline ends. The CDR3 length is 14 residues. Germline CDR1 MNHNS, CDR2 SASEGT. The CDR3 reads CASSADPGDQPQHF. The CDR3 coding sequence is TGTGCCAGCAGCGCAGACCCGGGGGATCAGCCCCAGCATTTT.

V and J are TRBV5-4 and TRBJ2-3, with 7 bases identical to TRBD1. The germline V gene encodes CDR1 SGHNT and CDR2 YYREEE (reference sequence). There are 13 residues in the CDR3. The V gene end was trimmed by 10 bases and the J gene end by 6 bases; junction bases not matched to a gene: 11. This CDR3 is CAGSHRGGDTQYF. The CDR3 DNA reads TGTGCCGGATCGCACAGGGGTGGGGATACGCAGTATTTT.